This T cell receptor (beta chain) was documented in a study of PD-1 blockade in classical Hodgkin lymphoma. Profiling relied on immunoSEQ multiplex PCR, and the TCRdb table lists in-frame clones only, not all of them. The table shows 50,000 to 75,000 clones, with 85% to 90% occurring only once. There was relapse after autologous stem cell transplantation in every patient, and there was variation in brentuximab vedotin exposure. This receptor was taken from a human donor with classical Hodgkin lymphoma. The sample in question was peripheral blood mononuclear cells (PBMCs), obtained at baseline.

CDR3 amino acids: CASSLQRYTDTQYF. As DNA, the CDR3 is TGTGCCAGCAGCTTACAGCGCTACACAGATACGCAGTATTTT. The rearrangement joins TRBV7-2 to TRBJ2-3; no definite D call. Germline CDR1 reads SGHTA; CDR2 reads FQGNSA. The CDR3 loop spans 14 amino acids. V gave up 2 bases and J gave up 2 bases, with 8 bases separating them.